The source of this T cell receptor beta chain is a study of T cell responses to AZD1222 COVID-19 vaccine. Study-level findings and limits: Per reports, nearly half of all spike-specific TCRs target regions that are unmutated in variants. Clonal diversity was possibly underestimated; the donors were predominantly white British and more often female. Spike-wide coverage was observed for vaccine-associated CD4 TCRs, with dominant responses at 160-218 and 743-854.

Profiled with immunoSEQ multiplex PCR; TCRdb holds only in-frame clones, not every one. The sample shows around 71,000 clones, 80% to 85% of them seen only once. Turning to this clone: The antigen is not known.

The CDR3 covers 15 residues. CDR1 LNHNV and CDR2 YYDKDF come from the germline V gene (reference sequence). V was clipped by 0 bases and J by 4 bases, with 13 bases between them. The material was peripheral blood, obtained on day 0 of AZD1222 vaccination. The chain carries TRBV15 and TRBJ2-7; perhaps TRBD2 as D (5 bases). This clonotype was sampled from an adult in good health. CDR3: CATSRDRGNTYEQYF. The CDR3 nucleotides read TGTGCCACCAGCAGAGATCGGGGTAACACATACGAGCAGTACTTC.